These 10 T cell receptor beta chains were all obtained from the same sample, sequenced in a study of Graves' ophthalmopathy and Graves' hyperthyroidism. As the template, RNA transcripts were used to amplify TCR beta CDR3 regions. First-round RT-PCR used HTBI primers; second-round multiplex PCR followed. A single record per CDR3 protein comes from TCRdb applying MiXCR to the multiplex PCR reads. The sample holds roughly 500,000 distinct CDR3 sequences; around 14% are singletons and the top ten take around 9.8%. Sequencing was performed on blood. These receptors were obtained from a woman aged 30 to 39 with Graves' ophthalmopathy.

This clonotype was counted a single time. The CDR3 DNA reads TGTGCCAGCAGTTTTAACCTCGTGGTGGGGTTGATCGGCCATCAGCCCCAGCATTTT. Its translation is CASSFNLVVGLIGHQPQHF. The genes are TRBV12-3 or TRBV12-4 and TRBJ1-5, with unresolved D. V was shortened by 3 bases and J by 5 bases, with 26 bases between the two germline ends. This CDR3 contains 19 residues.

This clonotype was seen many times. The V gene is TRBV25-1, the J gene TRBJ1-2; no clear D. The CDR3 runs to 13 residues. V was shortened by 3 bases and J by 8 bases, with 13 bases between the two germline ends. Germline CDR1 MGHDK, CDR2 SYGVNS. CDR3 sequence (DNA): TGTGCCAGCAGTGAGGGCAATGCCTGGGGCTACACCTTC. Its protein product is CASSEGNAWGYTF.

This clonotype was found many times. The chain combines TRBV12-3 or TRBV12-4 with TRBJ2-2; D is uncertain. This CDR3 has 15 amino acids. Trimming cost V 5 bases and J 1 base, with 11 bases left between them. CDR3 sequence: CASSLVGQNTGELFF. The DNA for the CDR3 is TGTGCCAGCAGTCTAGTAGGGCAGAACACCGGGGAGCTGTTTTTT.

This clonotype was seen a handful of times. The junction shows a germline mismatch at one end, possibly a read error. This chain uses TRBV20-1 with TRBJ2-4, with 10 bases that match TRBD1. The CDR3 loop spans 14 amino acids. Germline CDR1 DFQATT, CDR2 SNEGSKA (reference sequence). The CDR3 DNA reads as TGCACCGCAAATGCACCCGGGACAGGGGACATTAAGTACTTC. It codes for CTANAPGTGDIKYF.

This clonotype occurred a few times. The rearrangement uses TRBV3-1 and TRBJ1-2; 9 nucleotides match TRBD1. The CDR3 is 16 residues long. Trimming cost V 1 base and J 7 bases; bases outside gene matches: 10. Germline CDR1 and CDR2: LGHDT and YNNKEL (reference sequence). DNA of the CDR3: TGTGCCAGCAGCCAAGGCGACACAGGGGGCCTTGGTGGCTACACCTTC. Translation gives CASSQGDTGGLGGYTF.

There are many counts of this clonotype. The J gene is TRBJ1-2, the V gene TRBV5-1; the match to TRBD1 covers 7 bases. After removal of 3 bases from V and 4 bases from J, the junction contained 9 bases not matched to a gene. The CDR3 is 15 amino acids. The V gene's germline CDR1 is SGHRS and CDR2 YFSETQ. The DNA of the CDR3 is TGCGCCAGCAGCTCGACAGGGTCATATGGCTATGGCTACACCTTC. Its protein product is CASSSTGSYGYGYTF.

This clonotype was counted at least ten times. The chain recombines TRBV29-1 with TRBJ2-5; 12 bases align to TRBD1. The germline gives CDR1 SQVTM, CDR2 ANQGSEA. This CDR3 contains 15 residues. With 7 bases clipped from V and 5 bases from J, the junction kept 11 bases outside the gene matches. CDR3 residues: CSGTGQGASSETQYF. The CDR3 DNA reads TGCAGCGGGACGGGACAGGGGGCGTCTTCCGAGACCCAGTACTTC.

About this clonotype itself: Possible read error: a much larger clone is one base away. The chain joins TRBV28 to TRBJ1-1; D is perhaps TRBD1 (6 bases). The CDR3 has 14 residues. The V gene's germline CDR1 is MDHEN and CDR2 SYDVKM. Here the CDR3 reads CASSFRTENTEAYF. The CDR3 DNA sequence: TGTGCCAGCAGTTTTCGGACAGAGAACACTGAAGCTTACTTT.

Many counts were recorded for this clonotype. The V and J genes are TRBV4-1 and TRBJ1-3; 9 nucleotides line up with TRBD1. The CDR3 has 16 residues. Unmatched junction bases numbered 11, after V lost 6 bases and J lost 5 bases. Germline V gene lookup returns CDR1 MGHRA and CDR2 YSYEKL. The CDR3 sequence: CASRHGRGQGRNTIYF. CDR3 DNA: TGCGCCAGCAGACACGGGAGGGGACAGGGCAGAAACACCATATATTTT.

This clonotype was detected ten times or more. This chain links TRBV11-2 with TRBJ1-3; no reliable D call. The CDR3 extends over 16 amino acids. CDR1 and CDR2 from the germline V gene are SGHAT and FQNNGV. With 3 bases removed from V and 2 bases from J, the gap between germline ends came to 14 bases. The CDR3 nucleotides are TGTGCCAGCAGCTTCATTAAAGGGCGTCCTGGAAACACCATATATTTT. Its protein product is CASSFIKGRPGNTIYF.